Shown below are 22 T cell receptor beta chains from a single sample sequenced in a study of breast tumors, draining lymph nodes, adjacent tissues. The lymph nodes were axillary draining lymph nodes from breast cancer patients. TCRdb reanalysed the multiplex PCR reads using MiXCR and keeps one entry per CDR3 protein. The sample includes about 110,000 distinct CDR3 sequences, less than 40% of them seen just once. The sequencing sample was made of axillary lymph node tissue. These receptors originate from a female donor with breast cancer. Some clones in this sample may be carry-over from other donors' samples.

The chain employs TRBV6-1 and TRBJ2-1, with TRBD1 matching 9 bases. The CDR3 length is 19 residues. The germline V gene encodes CDR1 MNHNS and CDR2 SASEGT. With 9 bases clipped from V and 0 bases from J, the junction kept 18 bases outside the gene matches. The CDR3 spells CARLRDRASGFSSYNEQFF. CDR3 sequence (DNA): TGTGCCAGGTTACGGGACAGGGCTAGCGGATTTAGCTCCTACAATGAGCAGTTCTTC.

This clonotype occurred many times. The J gene is TRBJ1-5, the V gene TRBV6-1; a weak D match, TRBD1 (6 bases). The length of the CDR3 is 13 residues. The V gene's germline CDR1 is MNHNS and CDR2 SASEGT. Trimming shortened V by 5 bases and J by 7 bases, and 12 bases separated the two germline ends. The CDR3 DNA sequence: TGTGCCAGCAGTCCGGGACATCCCCAGCCCCAGCATTTT. Amino acid sequence: CASSPGHPQPQHF.

This clonotype was counted ten times or more. The V call is TRBV15, the J call TRBJ2-1; the D gene is possibly TRBD2 (5 bases). This CDR3 is 15 amino acids long. The germline gives CDR1 LNHNV, CDR2 YYDKDF (reference sequence). Trimming took off 1 base at V and 0 bases at J, with 7 bases between the two ends. This chain's CDR3 is CATSRVGSSYNEQFF. The CDR3 DNA reads as TGTGCCACCAGCAGAGTGGGGAGCTCCTACAATGAGCAGTTCTTC.

The rearrangement joins TRBV7-9 to TRBJ1-5, with unresolved D. Germline values: CDR1 SEHNR, CDR2 FQNEAQ (reference sequence). The CDR3 is 12 amino acids. Trimming took 1 base from V and 14 from J, leaving 12 bases between them. CDR3 DNA sequence: TGTGCCAGCAGCTTAGTAGGCAGCTACGAGCATTTT. Translating gives CASSLVGSYEHF.

This clonotype came up many times. A much larger clone lies one base from this, so it may be a read error. The chain links TRBV9 to TRBJ2-7; D is unclear. This CDR3 comprises 14 residues. Germline loops: CDR1 SGDLS, CDR2 YYNGEE. In DNA form, the CDR3 reads TGTGCCAGCAGCGTCGCGACATCGGAATACGAGCAGTCCTTC. Encoded protein: CASSVATSEYEQSF.

In this sample, this clonotype turned up a few times. The V gene is TRBV5-6, the J gene TRBJ2-3; D is unclear. This CDR3 has 15 residues. CDR1 SGHDT and CDR2 YYEEEE come from the germline V gene. V lost 0 bases to trimming and J lost 2 bases, with 10 bases between them. The CDR3 is CASSLVGSNTDTQYF. Here the CDR3 DNA reads TGTGCCAGCAGCTTGGTGGGCAGTAACACAGATACGCAGTATTTT.

This rearrangement joins TRBV7-9 to TRBJ2-5; tentatively, D is TRBD1 or TRBD2 (7 bases each). V lost 3 bases, J lost 4 bases, and 18 bases lay in between. From germline, CDR1 is SEHNR and CDR2 FQNEAQ (reference sequence). The CDR3 spans 16 residues. This CDR3 is CASSLQGGGSGETQYF. Here the CDR3 DNA reads TGTGCCAGCAGCTTGCAGGGGGGGGGCTCTGGAGAGACCCAGTACTTC.

A word on this clonotype: This may arise from a read error, as a much more abundant clone is one base away. V gene TRBV19 combines with J gene TRBJ2-1; maybe TRBD2 (5 bases). The germline gives CDR1 LNHDA, CDR2 SQIVND (reference sequence). The CDR3 extends over 17 amino acids. The CDR3 bases are TGTGCCAGTAGTGGAGGAGGAGACACCCACTCCTACAATGAGCAGTCCTTC. Its protein product is CASSGGGDTHSYNEQSF.

This sequence joins TRBV13 and TRBJ2-1; 8 bases align to TRBD2. The ends lost 8 bases at V and 9 bases at J; junction bases unmatched: 15. Germline loops: CDR1 PRHDT, CDR2 FYEKMQ (reference sequence). This CDR3 has 15 residues. The CDR3 protein is CASRWAGTSRTEQFF. DNA of the CDR3: TGTGCCAGCCGATGGGCCGGGACTAGTCGTACTGAGCAGTTCTTC. Together with reference TRBV13 and TRBJ2-1, the CDR3 gives the full variable domain: AAGVIQSPRHLIKEKRETATLKCYPIPRHDTVYWYQQGPGQDPQFLISFYEKMQSDKGSIPDRFSAQQFSDYHSELNMSSLELGDSALYFCASRWAGTSRTEQFFGPGTRLTVL.

This clonotype was detected many times. The rearrangement links TRBV6-5 to TRBJ1-6; D perhaps matches TRBD1 (5 bases). Germline V CDR1 and CDR2: MNHEY, SVGAGI. The CDR3 extends over 14 amino acids. With 7 bases removed from V and 7 bases from J, the gap between germline ends came to 14 bases. Here the CDR3 reads CASTLGGGNSPLHF. In DNA form, the CDR3 reads TGTGCCAGCACGCTGGGGGGTGGGAATTCACCCCTCCACTTT.

This clonotype was recorded at least ten times. CDR3 protein: CASSIGVQSNEKLFF. The CDR3 region has the DNA TGTGCCAGCAGTATCGGAGTACAGTCTAATGAAAAACTGTTTTTT. V usage is TRBV6-6 and J usage is TRBJ1-4; no reliable D call. CDR1 is MNHNY and CDR2 is SVGAGI in the germline V gene (reference sequence). V gave up 5 bases and J gave up 3 bases, with 13 bases separating them. The CDR3 consists of 15 residues.

The chain couples TRBV29-1 to TRBJ1-1; D is unresolved. The CDR3 runs 12 residues. The germline V and J ends were trimmed by 5 bases and 2 bases, with 9 bases remaining between them. From germline, CDR1 is SQVTM and CDR2 ANQGSEA. The CDR3 sequence is CSVQSPNTEAFF. CDR3 sequence (DNA): TGCAGCGTTCAGTCTCCTAACACTGAAGCTTTCTTT.

This clonotype was seen at least ten times. The chain employs TRBV6-5 and TRBJ1-2; D unresolved. V was clipped by 5 bases and J by 4 bases, with 14 bases between them. This CDR3 has 14 amino acids. The germline V gene encodes CDR1 MNHEY and CDR2 SVGAGI. In DNA, the CDR3 is TGTGCCAGCAGTCATAGTCCGGAAACCTATGGCTACACCTTC. It translates to CASSHSPETYGYTF.

This clonotype was found a few times. A single base separates this from a much larger clone, so it may be a read error. Likely a read error: the CDR3 ends without its conserved phenylalanine or tryptophan. The chain recombines TRBV20-1 with TRBJ2-5; no clear D. This CDR3 has 10 residues. Trimming took off 6 bases at V and 5 bases at J, with 7 bases between the two ends. In germline, CDR1 is DFQATT, CDR2 SNEGSKA (reference sequence). CDR3 in amino acids: CSAFWETQYS. The DNA of the CDR3 is TGCAGTGCCTTTTGGGAGACCCAGTACTCC.

This clonotype was picked up many times. This chain links TRBV12-3 or TRBV12-4 with TRBJ2-5; 8 bases align to TRBD1. After removal of 5 bases from V and 1 base from J, the junction contained 15 bases not matched to a gene. The CDR3 covers 18 residues. DNA of the CDR3: TGTGCCAGCAGTACCGGACAGGGAGCAATCCATTCCCAAGAGACCCAGTACTTC. This translates into CASSTGQGAIHSQETQYF.

Ten or more counts support this clonotype. This chain links TRBV20-1 with TRBJ2-7; D is unresolved. Looked up from germline, CDR1 is DFQATT and CDR2 is SNEGSKA (reference sequence). This CDR3 contains 13 residues. V lost 3 bases and J 3 bases, leaving 12 bases between the germline ends. Here the CDR3 reads CSASKSAGYEQYF. CDR3 DNA: TGCAGTGCTAGTAAGTCGGCAGGCTACGAGCAGTACTTC.

A remark on this clonotype: A much larger clone is a single base away; this may be a read error. V is TRBV7-9 and J is TRBJ2-6; TRBD1 might be the D (5 bases). CDR1 and CDR2 from the germline V gene are SEHNR and FQNEAQ (reference sequence). This CDR3 is 15 amino acids long. The CDR3 region has the DNA TGTGCCAGCAGCTTAGATCCCTCTGGGGCCAACGTCCTGCCTTTC. Translated, it gives CASSLDPSGANVLPF.

This clonotype occurred many times. The chain has TRBV7-9 and TRBJ2-5; 9 bases are a match to TRBD2. The CDR3 length is 14 residues. CDR1 and CDR2 from the germline V gene are SEHNR and FQNEAQ (reference sequence). Trimming took 6 bases from V and 2 from J; bases not matched to a gene: 4. The CDR3 protein is CASSTSGSQETQYF. The CDR3 DNA follows: TGTGCCAGCAGTACTAGCGGGTCACAAGAGACCCAGTACTTC.

This clonotype has a count of ten or more. The rearrangement uses TRBV19 and TRBJ1-5; tentatively, D is TRBD1 (6 bases). This CDR3 is built from 15 residues. Looked up from germline, CDR1 is LNHDA and CDR2 is SQIVND (reference sequence). Trimming pared 7 bases from V and 3 bases from J, leaving 16 bases between. The chain's CDR3 is CASTSDRDTNQPQHF. CDR3 coding DNA: TGTGCCAGTACCTCAGATCGGGACACCAATCAGCCCCAGCATTTT.

The rearrangement uses TRBV28 and TRBJ2-5; 8 bases are a match to TRBD2. Germline-derived CDR1 and CDR2 are MDHEN and SYDVKM. Trimming cost V 1 base and J 3 bases; bases outside gene matches: 4. This CDR3 has 15 amino acids. CDR3 loop: CASSLSQAGEETQYF. The CDR3 nucleotides read TGTGCCAGCAGTTTATCCCAAGCGGGAGAAGAGACCCAGTACTTC.

The CDR3 bases are TGTGCCAGCAGGGATGCCTCGGATTCACCCCTCCACTTT. This gives the protein CASRDASDSPLHF. The chain couples TRBV11-2 to TRBJ1-6, with D hard to call. Per germline, CDR1 SGHAT and CDR2 FQNNGV. This CDR3 region has 13 residues. Trimming removed 6 bases at V and 8 bases at J, with 11 bases between.

J is TRBJ2-7 and V is TRBV4-3; 7 positions agree with TRBD1. The CDR3 covers 13 residues. Germline CDR1 and CDR2: LGHNA and YSLEER. V lost 0 bases, J lost 5 bases, and 1 base stayed unmatched. CDR3 protein: CASSQDGTDEQYF. Here the CDR3 DNA reads TGCGCCAGCAGCCAAGACGGGACAGACGAGCAGTACTTC.